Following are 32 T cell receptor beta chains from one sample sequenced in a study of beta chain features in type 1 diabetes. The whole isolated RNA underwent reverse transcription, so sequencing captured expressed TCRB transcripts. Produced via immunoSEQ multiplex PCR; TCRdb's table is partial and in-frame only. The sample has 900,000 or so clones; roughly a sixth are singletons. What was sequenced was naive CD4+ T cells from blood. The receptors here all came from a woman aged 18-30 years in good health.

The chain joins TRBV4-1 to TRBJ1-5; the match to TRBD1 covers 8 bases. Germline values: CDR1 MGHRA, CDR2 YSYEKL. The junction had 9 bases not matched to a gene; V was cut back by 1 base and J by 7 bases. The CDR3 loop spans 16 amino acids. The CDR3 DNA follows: TGCGCCAGCAGCCAAGGGACAGGGCGCCTGAGGCAGCCCCAGCATTTT. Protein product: CASSQGTGRLRQPQHF.

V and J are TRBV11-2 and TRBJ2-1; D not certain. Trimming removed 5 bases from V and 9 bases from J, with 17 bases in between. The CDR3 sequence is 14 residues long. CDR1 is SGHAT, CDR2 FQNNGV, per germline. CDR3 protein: CASSAPSSGGEQFF. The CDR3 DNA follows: TGTGCCAGCAGCGCCCCGAGTTCGGGTGGTGAGCAGTTCTTC.

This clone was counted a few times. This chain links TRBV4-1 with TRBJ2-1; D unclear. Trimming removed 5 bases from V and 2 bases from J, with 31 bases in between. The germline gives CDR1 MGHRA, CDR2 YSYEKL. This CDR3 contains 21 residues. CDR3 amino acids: CASSSIGTSSPHYLAYNEQFF. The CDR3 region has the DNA TGCGCCAGCAGCTCAATCGGCACCTCTAGTCCTCACTACCTGGCCTACAATGAGCAGTTCTTC.

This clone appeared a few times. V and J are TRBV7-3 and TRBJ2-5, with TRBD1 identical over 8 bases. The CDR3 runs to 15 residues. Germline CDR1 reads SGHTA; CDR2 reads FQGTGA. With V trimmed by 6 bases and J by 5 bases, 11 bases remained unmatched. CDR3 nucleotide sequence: TGTGCCAGCAGTTCCGGGACAGGCAAGCGGGAGACCCAGTACTTC. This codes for CASSSGTGKRETQYF.

CDR3 nucleotides: TGTGCCAGCAGCACACCCAGCAGGGGGCATAACTATGGCTACACCTTC. Translating it yields CASSTPSRGHNYGYTF. The gene calls are TRBV7-2 and TRBJ1-2; TRBD1 matches 8 bases. J was trimmed by 1 base and V by 5 bases; bases with no gene match: 9. The CDR3 runs to 16 residues. Germline loops: CDR1 SGHTA, CDR2 FQGNSA. Variable domain in full (rest from reference TRBV7-2 and TRBJ1-2): GAGVSQSPSNKVTEKGKDVELRCDPISGHTALYWYRQSLGQGLEFLIYFQGNSAPDKSGLPSDRFSAERTGGSVSTLTIQRTQQEDSAVYLCASSTPSRGHNYGYTFGSGTRLTVV.

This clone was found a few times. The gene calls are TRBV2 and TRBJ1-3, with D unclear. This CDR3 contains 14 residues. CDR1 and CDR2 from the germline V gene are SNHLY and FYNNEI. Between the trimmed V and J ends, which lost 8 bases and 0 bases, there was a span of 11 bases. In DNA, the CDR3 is TGTGCCAGCGGGAAACTTTCCTCTGGAAACACCATATATTTT. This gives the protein CASGKLSSGNTIYF.

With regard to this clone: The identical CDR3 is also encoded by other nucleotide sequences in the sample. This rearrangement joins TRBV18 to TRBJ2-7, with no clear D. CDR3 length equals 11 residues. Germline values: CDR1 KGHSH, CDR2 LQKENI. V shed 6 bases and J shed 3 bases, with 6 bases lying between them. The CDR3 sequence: CASSQDYEQYF. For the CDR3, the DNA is TGTGCCAGCTCGCAAGACTACGAGCAGTACTTC.

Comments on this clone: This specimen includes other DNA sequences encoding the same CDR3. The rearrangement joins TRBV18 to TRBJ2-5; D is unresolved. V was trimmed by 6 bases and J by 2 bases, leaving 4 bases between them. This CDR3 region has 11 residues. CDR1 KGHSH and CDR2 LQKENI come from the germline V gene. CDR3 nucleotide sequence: TGTGCCAGCTCTGGGCAAGAGACCCAGTACTTC. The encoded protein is CASSGQETQYF. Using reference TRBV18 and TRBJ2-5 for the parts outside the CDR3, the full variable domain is NAGVMQNPRHLVRRRGQEARLRCSPMKGHSHVYWYRQLPEEGLKFMVYLQKENIIDESGMPKERFSAEFPKEGPSILRIQQVVRGDSAAYFCASSGQETQYFGPGTRLLVL.

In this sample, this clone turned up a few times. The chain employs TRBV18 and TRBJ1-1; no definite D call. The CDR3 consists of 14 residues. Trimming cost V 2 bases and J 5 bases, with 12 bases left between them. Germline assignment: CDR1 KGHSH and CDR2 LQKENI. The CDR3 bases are TGTGCCAGCTCACCAAAGAACCTCGGGACTGAAGCTTTCTTT. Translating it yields CASSPKNLGTEAFF.

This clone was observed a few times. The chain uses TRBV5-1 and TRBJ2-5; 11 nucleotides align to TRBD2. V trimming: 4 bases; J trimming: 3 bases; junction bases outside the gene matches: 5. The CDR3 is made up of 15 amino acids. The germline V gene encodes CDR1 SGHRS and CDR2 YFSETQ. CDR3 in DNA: TGCGCCAGCAGCCTGGGGACTAGCGGTGAAGAGACCCAGTACTTC. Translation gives CASSLGTSGEETQYF.

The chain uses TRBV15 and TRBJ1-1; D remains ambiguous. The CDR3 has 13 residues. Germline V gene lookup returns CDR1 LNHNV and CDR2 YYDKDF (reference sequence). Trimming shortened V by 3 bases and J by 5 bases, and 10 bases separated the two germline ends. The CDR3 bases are TGTGCCACCAGCAGGGTAGGCCCGACTGAAGCTTTCTTT. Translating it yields CATSRVGPTEAFF.

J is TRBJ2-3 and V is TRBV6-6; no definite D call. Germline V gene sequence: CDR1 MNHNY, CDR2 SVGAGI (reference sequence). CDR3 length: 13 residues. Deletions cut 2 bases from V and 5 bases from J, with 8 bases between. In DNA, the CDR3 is TGTGCCAGCAGTTACCGAACCGGAGATACGCAGTATTTT. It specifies CASSYRTGDTQYF.

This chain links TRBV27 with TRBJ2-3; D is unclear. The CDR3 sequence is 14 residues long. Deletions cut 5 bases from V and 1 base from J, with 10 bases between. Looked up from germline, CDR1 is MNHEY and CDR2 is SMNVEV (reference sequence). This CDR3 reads CASSVGRGTDTQYF. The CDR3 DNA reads TGTGCCAGCAGTGTAGGAAGGGGCACAGATACGCAGTATTTT.

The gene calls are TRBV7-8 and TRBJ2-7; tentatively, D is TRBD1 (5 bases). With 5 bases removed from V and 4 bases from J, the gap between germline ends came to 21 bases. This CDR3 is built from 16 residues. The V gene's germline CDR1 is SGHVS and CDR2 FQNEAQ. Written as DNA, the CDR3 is TGTGCCAGCAGCCTCTGGACAACTGACACCCTATACGAGCAGTACTTC. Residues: CASSLWTTDTLYEQYF.

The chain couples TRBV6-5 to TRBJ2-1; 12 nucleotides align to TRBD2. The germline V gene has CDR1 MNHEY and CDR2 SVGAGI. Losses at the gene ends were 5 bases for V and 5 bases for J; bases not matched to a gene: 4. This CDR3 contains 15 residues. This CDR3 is CASSPRLAGDNEQFF. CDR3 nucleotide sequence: TGTGCCAGCAGTCCTAGACTAGCGGGAGACAATGAGCAGTTCTTC.

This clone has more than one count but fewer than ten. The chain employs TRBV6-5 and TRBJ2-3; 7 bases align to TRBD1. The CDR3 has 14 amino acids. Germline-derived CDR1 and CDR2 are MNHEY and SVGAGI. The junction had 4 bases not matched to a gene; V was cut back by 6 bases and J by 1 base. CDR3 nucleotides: TGTGCCAGCAGGACAGGGCAGGGCACAGATACGCAGTATTTT. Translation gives CASRTGQGTDTQYF.

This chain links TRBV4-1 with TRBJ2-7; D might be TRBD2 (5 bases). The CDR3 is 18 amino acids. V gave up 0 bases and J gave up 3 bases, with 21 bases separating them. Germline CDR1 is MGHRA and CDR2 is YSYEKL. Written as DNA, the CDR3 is TGCGCCAGCAGCCAAGATACTGGGCTAGCCTGGCTGGACTACGAGCAGTACTTC. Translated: CASSQDTGLAWLDYEQYF.

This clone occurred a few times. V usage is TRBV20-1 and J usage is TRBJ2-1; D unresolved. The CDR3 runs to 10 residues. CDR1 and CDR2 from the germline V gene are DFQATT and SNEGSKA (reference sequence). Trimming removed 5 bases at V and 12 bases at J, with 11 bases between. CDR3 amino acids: CSALLAGQFF. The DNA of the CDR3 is TGCAGTGCTCTACTTGCTGGGCAGTTCTTC.

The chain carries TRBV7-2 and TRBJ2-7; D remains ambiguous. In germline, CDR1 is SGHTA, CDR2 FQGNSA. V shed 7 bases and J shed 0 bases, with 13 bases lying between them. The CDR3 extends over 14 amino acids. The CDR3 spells CASTPQEGSYEQYF. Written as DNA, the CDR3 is TGTGCCAGCACCCCGCAGGAAGGCTCCTACGAGCAGTACTTC. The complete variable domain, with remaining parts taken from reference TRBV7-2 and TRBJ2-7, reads GAGVSQSPSNKVTEKGKDVELRCDPISGHTALYWYRQSLGQGLEFLIYFQGNSAPDKSGLPSDRFSAERTGGSVSTLTIQRTQQEDSAVYLCASTPQEGSYEQYFGPGTRLTVT.

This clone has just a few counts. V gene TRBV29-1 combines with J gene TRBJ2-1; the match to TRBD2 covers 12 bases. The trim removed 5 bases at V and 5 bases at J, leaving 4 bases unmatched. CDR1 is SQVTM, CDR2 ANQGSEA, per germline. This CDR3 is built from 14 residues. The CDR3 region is CSVKTSGGHNEQFF. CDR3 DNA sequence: TGCAGCGTTAAGACTAGCGGGGGACACAATGAGCAGTTCTTC.

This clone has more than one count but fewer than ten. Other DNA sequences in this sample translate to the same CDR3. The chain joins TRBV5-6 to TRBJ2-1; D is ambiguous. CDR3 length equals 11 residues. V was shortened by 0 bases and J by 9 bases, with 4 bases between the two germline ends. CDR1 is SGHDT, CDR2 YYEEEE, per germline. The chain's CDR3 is CASSLGGEQFF. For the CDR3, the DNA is TGTGCCAGCAGCTTGGGTGGTGAGCAGTTCTTC.

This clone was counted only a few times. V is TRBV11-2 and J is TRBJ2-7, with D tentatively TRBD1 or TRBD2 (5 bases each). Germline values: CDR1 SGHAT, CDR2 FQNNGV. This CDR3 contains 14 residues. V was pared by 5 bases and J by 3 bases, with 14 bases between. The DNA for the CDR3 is TGTGCCAGCAGCATAGGGGACGGAAACTACGAGCAGTACTTC. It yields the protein CASSIGDGNYEQYF.

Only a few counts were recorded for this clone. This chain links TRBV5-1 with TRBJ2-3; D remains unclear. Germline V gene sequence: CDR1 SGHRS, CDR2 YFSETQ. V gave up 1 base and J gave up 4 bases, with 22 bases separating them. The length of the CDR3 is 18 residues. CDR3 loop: CASSLRSLGFGNADTQYF. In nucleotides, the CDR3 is TGCGCCAGCAGCTTGAGGAGTCTTGGGTTTGGTAACGCAGATACGCAGTATTTT.

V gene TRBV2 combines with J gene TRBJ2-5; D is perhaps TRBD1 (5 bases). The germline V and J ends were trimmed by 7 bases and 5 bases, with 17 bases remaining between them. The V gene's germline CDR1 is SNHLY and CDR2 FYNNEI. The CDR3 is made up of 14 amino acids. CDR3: CASNSAGPKETQYF. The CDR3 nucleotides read TGTGCCAGCAATTCCGCAGGGCCGAAGGAGACCCAGTACTTC. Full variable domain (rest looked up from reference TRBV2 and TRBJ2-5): EPEVTQTPSHQVTQMGQEVILRCVPISNHLYFYWYRQILGQKVEFLVSFYNNEISEKSEIFDDQFSVERPDGSNFTLKIRSTKLEDSAMYFCASNSAGPKETQYFGPGTRLLVL.

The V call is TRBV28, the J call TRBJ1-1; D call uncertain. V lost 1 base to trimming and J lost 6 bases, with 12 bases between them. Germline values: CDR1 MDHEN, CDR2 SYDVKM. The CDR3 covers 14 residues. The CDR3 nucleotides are TGTGCCAGCAGTTTATCCCCAGGTTCCTCTGAAGCTTTCTTT. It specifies CASSLSPGSSEAFF.

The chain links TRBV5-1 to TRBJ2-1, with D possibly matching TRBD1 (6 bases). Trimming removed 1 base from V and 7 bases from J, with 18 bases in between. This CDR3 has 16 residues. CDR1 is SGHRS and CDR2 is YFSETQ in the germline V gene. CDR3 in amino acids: CASSLFAGALVNEQFF. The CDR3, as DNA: TGCGCCAGCAGCTTGTTCGCAGGGGCCTTAGTGAATGAGCAGTTCTTC. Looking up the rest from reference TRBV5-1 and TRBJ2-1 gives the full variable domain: KAGVTQTPRYLIKTRGQQVTLSCSPISGHRSVSWYQQTPGQGLQFLFEYFSETQRNKGNFPGRFSGRQFSNSRSEMNVSTLELGDSALYLCASSLFAGALVNEQFFGPGTRLTVL.

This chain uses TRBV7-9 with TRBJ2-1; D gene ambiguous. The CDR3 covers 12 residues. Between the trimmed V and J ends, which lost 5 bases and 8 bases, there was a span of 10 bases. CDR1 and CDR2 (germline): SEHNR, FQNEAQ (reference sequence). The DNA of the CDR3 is TGTGCCAGCAGCGCATCTGTCCATGAGCAGTTCTTC. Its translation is CASSASVHEQFF.

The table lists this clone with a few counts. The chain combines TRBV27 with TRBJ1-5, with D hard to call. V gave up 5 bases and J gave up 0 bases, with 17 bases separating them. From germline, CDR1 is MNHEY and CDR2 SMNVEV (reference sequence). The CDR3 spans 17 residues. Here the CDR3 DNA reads TGTGCCAGCAGTCCTGCCTTTCAGAGATATAGCAATCAGCCCCAGCATTTT. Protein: CASSPAFQRYSNQPQHF.

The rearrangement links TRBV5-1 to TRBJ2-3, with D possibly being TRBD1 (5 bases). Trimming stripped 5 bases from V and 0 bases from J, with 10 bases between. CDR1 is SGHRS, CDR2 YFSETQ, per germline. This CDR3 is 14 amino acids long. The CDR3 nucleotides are TGCGCCAGCAGATTAAGACAGAGCACAGATACGCAGTATTTT. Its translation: CASRLRQSTDTQYF.

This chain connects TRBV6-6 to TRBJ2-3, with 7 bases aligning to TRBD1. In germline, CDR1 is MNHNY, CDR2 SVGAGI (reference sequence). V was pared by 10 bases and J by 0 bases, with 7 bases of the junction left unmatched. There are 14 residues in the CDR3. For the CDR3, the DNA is TGTGCCATCGGGACAGCCACTAGCACAGATACGCAGTATTTT. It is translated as CAIGTATSTDTQYF.

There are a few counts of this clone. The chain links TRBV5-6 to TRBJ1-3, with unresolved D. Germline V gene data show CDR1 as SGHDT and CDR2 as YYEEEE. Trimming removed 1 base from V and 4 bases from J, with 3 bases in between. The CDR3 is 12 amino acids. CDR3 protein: CASSLWGNTIYF. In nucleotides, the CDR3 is TGTGCCAGCAGCTTGTGGGGAAACACCATATATTTT.

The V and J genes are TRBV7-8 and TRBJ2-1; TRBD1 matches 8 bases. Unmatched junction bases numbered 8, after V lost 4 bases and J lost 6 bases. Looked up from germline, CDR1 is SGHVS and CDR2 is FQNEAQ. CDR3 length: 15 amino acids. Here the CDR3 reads CASSSDGQGFNEQFF. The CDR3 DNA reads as TGTGCCAGCAGCTCAGATGGACAGGGATTCAATGAGCAGTTCTTC.